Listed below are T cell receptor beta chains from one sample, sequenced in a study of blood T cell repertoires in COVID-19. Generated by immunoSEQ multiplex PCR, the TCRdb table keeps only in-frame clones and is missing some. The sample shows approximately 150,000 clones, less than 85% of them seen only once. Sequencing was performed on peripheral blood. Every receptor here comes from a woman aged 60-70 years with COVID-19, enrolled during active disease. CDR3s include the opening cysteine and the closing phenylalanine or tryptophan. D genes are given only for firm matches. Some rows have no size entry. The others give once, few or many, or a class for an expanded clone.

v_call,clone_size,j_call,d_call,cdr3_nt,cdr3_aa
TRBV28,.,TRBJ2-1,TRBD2,TGTGCCAGCAGTCCCCTGACTAGCGGGACCTACAATGAGCAGTTCTTC,CASSPLTSGTYNEQFF
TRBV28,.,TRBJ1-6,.,TGTGCCAGCAGTCTAACGACAGGACACTCACCCCTCCACTTT,CASSLTTGHSPLHF
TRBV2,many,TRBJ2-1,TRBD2,TGTGCCAGTGGACTAGCGGGACTCAATGAGCAGTTCTTC,CASGLAGLNEQFF
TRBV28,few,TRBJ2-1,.,TGTGCCAGCAGTTTACCGGGGGGCTGGAATGAGCAGTTCTTC,CASSLPGGWNEQFF
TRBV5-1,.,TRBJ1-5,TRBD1,TGCGCCAGCAGCTTGGGGGACAGGAGTAATCAGCCCCAGCATTTT,CASSLGDRSNQPQHF
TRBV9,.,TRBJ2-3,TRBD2,TGTGCCAGCAGCGTAGAGGGGGCGGGGGGGCCCGCAGATACGCAGTATTTT,CASSVEGAGGPADTQYF
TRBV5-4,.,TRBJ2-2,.,TGTGCCAGCAGCTTGGCAGGGTCGCACACCGGGGAGCTGTTTTTT,CASSLAGSHTGELFF
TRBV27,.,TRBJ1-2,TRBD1,TGTGCCAGCAGTTTGGACAGGTCGAGCTACACCTTC,CASSLDRSSYTF
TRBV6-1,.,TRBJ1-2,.,TGTGCCAGCAGTGAACTTGGGGAAGAACGGGGCTATGGCTACACCTTC,CASSELGEERGYGYTF
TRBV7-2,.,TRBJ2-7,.,TGTGCCAGCAGCTCTGGTACCGGGGTGGGGAAACGCGAGCAGTACTTC,CASSSGTGVGKREQYF
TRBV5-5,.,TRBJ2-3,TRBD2,TGTGCCAGCAGCTTGGCACTAGCGGGAGGGCCTGTTACGCAGTATTTT,CASSLALAGGPVTQYF
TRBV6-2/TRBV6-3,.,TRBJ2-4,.,TGTGCCAGCAGTTACTCAGCAGGGACCAAAAACATTCAGTACTTC,CASSYSAGTKNIQYF
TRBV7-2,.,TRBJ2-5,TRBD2,TGTGCCAGCAGCCAACCCCGGGATCTAGCGGGAGCCCAAGAGACCCAGTACTTC,CASSQPRDLAGAQETQYF
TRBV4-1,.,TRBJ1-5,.,TGCGCCAGCAGCCAAGTACAGTCCCTACAAACGTGGCCCCAGCATTTT,CASSQVQSLQTWPQHF
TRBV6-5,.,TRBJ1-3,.,TGTGCCAGCCACAGGGCCTCTGGAAACACCATATATTTT,CASHRASGNTIYF
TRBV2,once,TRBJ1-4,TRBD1,TGTGCCAGCAGTTTCCGGGACAGTCAAGAAAAACTGTTTTTT,CASSFRDSQEKLFF
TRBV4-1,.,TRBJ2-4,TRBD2,TGCGCCAGCAGCCAAGATATAGCGGGAGGAACCAAAAACATTCAGTACTTC,CASSQDIAGGTKNIQYF
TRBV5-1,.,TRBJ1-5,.,TGCGCCAGCAGCTTGGACGGCTTCCAGGGGACCCAGCATTTT,CASSLDGFQGTQHF
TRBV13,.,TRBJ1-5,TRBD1,TGTGCCAGCAGCCAGAGGGACAGGTCCCTTGGTAGCAATCAGCCCCAGCATTTT,CASSQRDRSLGSNQPQHF
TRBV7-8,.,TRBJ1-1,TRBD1,TGTGCCAGCAGCAGGACAGGGGGCGGAACTGAAGCTTTCTTT,CASSRTGGGTEAFF
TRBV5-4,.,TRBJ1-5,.,TGTGCCAGCAGCTCACAAGGAGGGCAGCCCCAGCATTTT,CASSSQGGQPQHF
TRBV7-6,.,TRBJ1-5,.,TGTGCCAGCAGCTTAGCGGGAGGGGGTAGCAATCAGCCCCAGCATTTT,CASSLAGGGSNQPQHF
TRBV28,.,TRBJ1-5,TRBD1,TGTGCCAGCAAGACAGGGGTAGGGAATCAGCCCCAGCATTTT,CASKTGVGNQPQHF
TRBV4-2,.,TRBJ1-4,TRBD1,TGTGCCAGCAGCCAACAGGACAGGGGCGAAAAACTGTTTTTT,CASSQQDRGEKLFF
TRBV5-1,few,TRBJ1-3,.,TGCGCCAGCAGCGTGGGCAGTTCTGGAAACACCATATATTTT,CASSVGSSGNTIYF
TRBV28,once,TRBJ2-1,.,TGTGCCAGCAGTTCTTTCAGGGGCAGGAATGAGCAGTTCTTC,CASSSFRGRNEQFF
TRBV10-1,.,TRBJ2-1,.,TGCGCCAATCGGGGGACTCCGACTAGTTCGTGTCTTCGGTCGGATGAGCAGTTCTTC,CANRGTPTSSCLRSDEQFF
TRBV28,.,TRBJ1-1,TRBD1,TGTGCCAGCAGTTTATTGACGCCCTGGCAGGGGGGAGCTTTCTTT,CASSLLTPWQGGAFF
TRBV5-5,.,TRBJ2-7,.,TGTGCCAGCAGCTTGGCAGGGGTCGGTGGCAACGAGCAGTACTTC,CASSLAGVGGNEQYF
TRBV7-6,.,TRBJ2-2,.,TGTGCCAGCAGCTTAACGGCAGGGGCGAACACCGGGGAGCTGTTTTTT,CASSLTAGANTGELFF
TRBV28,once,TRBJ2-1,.,TGTGCCAGCAGTTTCGGCCCACCCTCCGGACTCCCCCAAGGAGATGAGCAGTTCTTC,CASSFGPPSGLPQGDEQFF
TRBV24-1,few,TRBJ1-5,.,TGTGCCACCAGTTCGGGAACTCAGCCCCAGCATTTT,CATSSGTQPQHF
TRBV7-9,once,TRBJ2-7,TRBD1,TGTGCCAGCAGCTTACAGGGGGCCTACGAGCAGTACTTC,CASSLQGAYEQYF
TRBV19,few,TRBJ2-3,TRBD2,TGTGCCAGTAGTAATAGCGGGAGGGCTAGAGATACGCAGTATTTT,CASSNSGRARDTQYF
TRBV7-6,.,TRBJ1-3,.,TGTGCCAGCAGCTTAAGTCCCCAGGGTGGAAACACCATATATTTT,CASSLSPQGGNTIYF
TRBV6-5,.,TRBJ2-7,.,TGTGCCAGCAGTACAGGGAATACCTACGAGCAGTACTTC,CASSTGNTYEQYF
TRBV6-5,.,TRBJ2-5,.,TGTGCCAGCAGTCTTCTCCTACAAGAGACCCAGTACTTC,CASSLLLQETQYF
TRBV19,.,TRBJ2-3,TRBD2,TGTGCCAGTGCCCTGACTAGCGGGAGGGCAAATACGCAGTATTTT,CASALTSGRANTQYF
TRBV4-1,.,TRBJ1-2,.,TGCGCCAGCAGCCACGGACAGCTCTATGGCTACACCTTC,CASSHGQLYGYTF
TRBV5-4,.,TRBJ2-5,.,TGTGCCAGCAGCTCCCGGGAGACCCAGTACTTC,CASSSRETQYF
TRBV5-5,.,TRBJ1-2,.,TGTGCCAGCAGCTTACAGGAGAGTGCTAACTATGGCTACACCTTC,CASSLQESANYGYTF
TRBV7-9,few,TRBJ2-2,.,TGTGCCAGCAGCGGAACTAGTACCGGGGAGCTGTTTTTT,CASSGTSTGELFF
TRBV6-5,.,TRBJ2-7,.,TGTGCCACCGAGTACGACATCTACGAGCAGTACTTC,CATEYDIYEQYF
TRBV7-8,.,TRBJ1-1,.,TGTGCCAGCAGCTTAGAGGCGGCAGCTGGGTCAGCTTTCTTT,CASSLEAAAGSAFF
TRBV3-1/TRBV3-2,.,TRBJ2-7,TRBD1,TGTGCCAGCAGCCATGGGGGACAGGTCGGCGCCGAGCAGTACTTC,CASSHGGQVGAEQYF
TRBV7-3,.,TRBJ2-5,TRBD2,TGTGCCAGCAGCTTAACGGCTAGCGGGAGTTCCGACGGGACCCAGTACTTC,CASSLTASGSSDGTQYF
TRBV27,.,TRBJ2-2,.,TGTGCCAGCAGTTTCTACCGGCCGGGACACAAAAACACCGGGGAGCTGTTTTTT,CASSFYRPGHKNTGELFF
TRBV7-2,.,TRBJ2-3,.,TGTGCCAGCAGCTTTAGGGGTATTCTCGATACGCAGTATTTT,CASSFRGILDTQYF
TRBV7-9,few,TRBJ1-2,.,TGTGCCAGCAGCTCTCTGGGGAGGGGAGTAGGCTACACCTTC,CASSSLGRGVGYTF
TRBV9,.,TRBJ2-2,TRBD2,TGTGCCAGCAGCGTAACTAGCGGGACCGAGGGGGAGCTGTTTTTT,CASSVTSGTEGELFF
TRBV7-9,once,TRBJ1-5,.,TGTGCCAGCAGCCTAAGCCCGAATCAGCCCCAGCATTTT,CASSLSPNQPQHF
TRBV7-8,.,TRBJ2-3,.,TGTGCCAGCAGCCGGAGGGCGGCGGGGACAGATACGCAGTATTTT,CASSRRAAGTDTQYF
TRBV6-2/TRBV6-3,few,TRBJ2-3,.,TGTGCCAGCAGTTTGACACCTCAAGGAGATACGCAGTATTTT,CASSLTPQGDTQYF
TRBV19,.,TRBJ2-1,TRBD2,TGTGCCAGTAGTATAGCTAGCGGGAGAGGGAACAATGAGCAGTTCTTC,CASSIASGRGNNEQFF
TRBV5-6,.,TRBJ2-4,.,TGTGCCAGCAGCTGGAGGGCCAGAGCCAAAAACATTCAGTACTTC,CASSWRARAKNIQYF